The clone carrying this TCR beta chain was seen repeatedly, ten times or more. This specimen comes from a study of identical twins. Unique molecular identifiers were present on cDNA, and template switching added a universal primer site. TCRdb re-called the 5' RACE reads with MiXCR, one entry per CDR3 protein. The top ten hold roughly 1.5% of the sample, which has approximately 680,000 distinct CDR3 sequences, about 7.6% seen once. Germline lookup yields CDR1 PRHDT and CDR2 FYEKMQ (reference sequence). The CDR3 runs to 15 residues. V shed 5 bases, J shed 1 base, and the junction held 7 bases outside the gene matches. The same sample was also used in a study of yellow fever vaccine responses in identical twins.

The genes are TRBV13 and TRBJ2-5; 7 nucleotides match TRBD1. The specimen was PBMCs. The clonotype comes from a young woman in good health. The CDR3: CASSAMTGLQETQYF. CDR3 nucleotides: TGTGCCAGCAGCGCGATGACAGGGCTCCAAGAGACCCAGTACTTC. Together with reference TRBV13 and TRBJ2-5, the CDR3 gives the full variable domain: AAGVIQSPRHLIKEKRETATLKCYPIPRHDTVYWYQQGPGQDPQFLISFYEKMQSDKGSIPDRFSAQQFSDYHSELNMSSLELGDSALYFCASSAMTGLQETQYFGPGTRLLVL.